Listed here are 18 T cell receptor beta chains from one sample, sequenced in a study of identical twins' blood T cells. MiXCR, run by TCRdb on the 5' RACE reads, gives a single entry per CDR3 protein. The data hold roughly 380,000 distinct CDR3 sequences, with over 25% observed a single time. Sequenced input: PBMCs. The receptors here all came from a woman between 18 and 49 years old in good health.

Notes on this clonotype: This could be a read error, since a much larger clone is one nucleotide away. The chain has TRBV12-3 or TRBV12-4 and TRBJ2-7; D may correspond to TRBD1 or TRBD2 (5 bases each). This CDR3 contains 17 residues. V lost 3 bases, J lost 0 bases, and 18 bases lay in between. The CDR3 DNA reads as TGTGCCAGCAGTTTTGTACCTAAGGGACCAACCTCCTACGAGCAGTACTTC. Translating gives CASSFVPKGPTSYEQYF.

The table lists this clonotype with many counts. This chain joins TRBV20-1 and TRBJ1-3; TRBD1 is a possible D gene (6 bases). Trimming shortened V by 3 bases and J by 1 base, and 10 bases separated the two germline ends. CDR3 size: 14 residues. Germline loops: CDR1 DFQATT, CDR2 SNEGSKA (reference sequence). The CDR3 nucleotides are TGCAGTGCTAGGGGGGGCTTGTCTGGAAACACCATATATTTT. As protein: CSARGGLSGNTIYF.

This clonotype was counted only a few times. The chain combines TRBV28 with TRBJ2-3; D possibly corresponds to TRBD2 (6 bases). Germline loops: CDR1 MDHEN, CDR2 SYDVKM. With 6 bases removed from V and 2 bases from J, the gap between germline ends came to 18 bases. This CDR3 contains 16 residues. Here the CDR3 DNA reads TGTGCCAGCAGCCCTGCTTGGGGGGTACACACAGATACGCAGTATTTT. It encodes CASSPAWGVHTDTQYF.

This clonotype was observed a few times. The V call is TRBV12-3 or TRBV12-4, the J call TRBJ1-5, with 9 bases matching TRBD1. V lost 6 bases, J lost 5 bases, and 8 bases stayed unmatched. CDR3 length equals 15 residues. The CDR3 coding sequence is TGTGCCAGCAGCCTCGGACAGGGGAAGGATCAGCCCCAGCATTTT. Amino acids: CASSLGQGKDQPQHF.

Points on this clonotype: Possible read error: a much larger clone is one base away. This chain links TRBV4-3 with TRBJ1-1; D unclear. Trimming shortened V by 6 bases and J by 1 base, and 18 bases separated the two germline ends. The germline V gene encodes CDR1 LGHNA and CDR2 YSLEER. CDR3 length: 16 amino acids. The DNA for the CDR3 is TGCGCCAGCAGACCGATTGCCGGGGTCACGAACACTGAAGCTTTCTTT. This translates into CASRPIAGVTNTEAFF.

This sequence joins TRBV20-1 and TRBJ1-6, with TRBD1 as a possible D gene (6 bases). Trimming removed 3 bases from V and 7 bases from J, with 10 bases in between. This CDR3 spans 13 amino acids. CDR1 and CDR2 (germline): DFQATT, SNEGSKA (reference sequence). The CDR3 loop reads CSASDQGNSPLHF. In nucleotides, the CDR3 is TGCAGTGCTAGTGACCAGGGGAATTCACCCCTCCACTTT.

This clonotype has more than one count but fewer than ten. The genes are TRBV2 and TRBJ1-5; D gene ambiguous. The V gene's germline CDR1 is SNHLY and CDR2 FYNNEI. The CDR3 spans 13 residues. Trimming cost V 4 bases and J 3 bases, with 7 bases left between them. CDR3: CASSGPSNQPQHF. The CDR3 region has the DNA TGTGCCAGCAGTGGACCATCCAATCAGCCCCAGCATTTT. The full variable domain, its missing parts supplied by reference TRBV2 and TRBJ1-5, is EPEVTQTPSHQVTQMGQEVILRCVPISNHLYFYWYRQILGQKVEFLVSFYNNEISEKSEIFDDQFSVERPDGSNFTLKIRSTKLEDSAMYFCASSGPSNQPQHFGDGTRLSIL.

In this sample, this clonotype turned up many times. The rearrangement links TRBV2 to TRBJ2-5, with no clear D. CDR1 is SNHLY, CDR2 FYNNEI, per germline. Trimming removed 3 bases at V and 6 bases at J, with 8 bases between. This CDR3 region has 12 residues. The CDR3 nucleotides read TGTGCCAGCAGTGACAGATTTAAGACCCAGTACTTC. Translation gives CASSDRFKTQYF.

This clonotype was detected a few times. The chain joins TRBV20-1 to TRBJ1-5; possibly TRBD1 for D (6 bases). Germline V lookup: CDR1 DFQATT, CDR2 SNEGSKA (reference sequence). CDR3 size: 15 residues. The germline V and J ends were trimmed by 0 bases and 2 bases, with 11 bases remaining between them. CDR3 sequence (DNA): TGCAGTGCTAGAGATAGGGGGTATGGCAATCAGCCCCAGCATTTT. It is translated as CSARDRGYGNQPQHF.

The J gene is TRBJ2-7, the V gene TRBV30, with 8 bases aligning to TRBD1. Germline CDR1 is GTSNPN and CDR2 is SVGIG (reference sequence). The CDR3 totals 13 residues. J was trimmed by 6 bases and V by 5 bases; bases with no gene match: 9. CDR3 bases: TGTGCCTGGTCGGGGACAGGTTTCGTCGAGCAGTACTTC. Its protein product is CAWSGTGFVEQYF.

This chain joins TRBV7-9 and TRBJ2-3; TRBD2 matches at 7 bases. Germline CDR1 SEHNR, CDR2 FQNEAQ (reference sequence). V was clipped by 3 bases and J by 5 bases; unmatched bases: 5. The CDR3 covers 14 residues. Here the CDR3 reads CASSFPGGRDTQYF. The CDR3 bases are TGTGCCAGCAGCTTTCCCGGGGGGAGAGATACGCAGTATTTT.

This clonotype was seen only a few times. The chain links TRBV6-5 to TRBJ1-4; the D is unclear. The CDR3 spans 13 residues. CDR1 and CDR2 (germline): MNHEY, SVGAGI. The V and J ends lost 8 bases and 8 bases respectively, with 15 bases between them. CDR3 sequence reads: CASGRSGSEKLFF. The DNA of the CDR3 is TGTGCCAGCGGGCGGTCGGGGTCAGAAAAACTGTTTTTT.

The V and J genes are TRBV21-1 and TRBJ2-1; TRBD2, the table's D call, was not compared with the DNA. TRBV21-1 is a listed pseudogene. The length of the CDR3 is 16 residues. In DNA, the CDR3 is TGTGCCAGCAGCAGACGGACTAGCGGGGGGAAAAATGGGCAGTTCTTC. As protein: CASSRRTSGGKNGQFF.

There are many counts of this clonotype. The chain couples TRBV6-4 to TRBJ2-1, with D perhaps TRBD2 (5 bases). The CDR3 length is 16 residues. Trimming left V 0 bases short and J 0 bases short, with 9 bases between. CDR1 is MRHNA and CDR2 is SNTAGT in the germline V gene. This chain's CDR3 is CASSDSSRGSYNEQFF. DNA for the CDR3: TGTGCCAGCAGTGACTCGAGTCGGGGCTCCTACAATGAGCAGTTCTTC.

The V gene is TRBV11-2, the J gene TRBJ1-2, with D unresolved. V lost 4 bases and J lost 4, with 13 bases in between. Germline V gene lookup returns CDR1 SGHAT and CDR2 FQNNGV. This CDR3 is built from 14 residues. CDR3 amino acids: CASSSLTEPYGYTF. The CDR3 DNA sequence: TGTGCCAGCAGCTCGTTGACGGAACCCTATGGCTACACCTTC.

The chain is built from TRBV6-4 and TRBJ2-1; 9 positions match TRBD2. The trim removed 4 bases at V and 8 bases at J, leaving 9 bases unmatched. The CDR3 extends over 15 amino acids. Germline assignment: CDR1 MRHNA and CDR2 SNTAGT. This chain's CDR3 is CASSVGLAGHDEQFF. In DNA form, the CDR3 reads TGTGCCAGCAGTGTAGGGCTAGCGGGACACGATGAGCAGTTCTTC.

As regards this clonotype: This may come from a read error, since a much larger clone is one base off. The chain is built from TRBV29-1 and TRBJ1-1; 7 positions agree with TRBD1. Per germline, CDR1 SQVTM and CDR2 ANQGSEA. The CDR3 spans 12 residues. The CDR3 region has the DNA TGCAACGTTTACAGGGGAATCTCTGAAGCTTTCTTT. Encoded protein: CNVYRGISEAFF.

The chain joins TRBV18 to TRBJ1-1; no clear D gene. The CDR3 covers 12 residues. Looked up from germline, CDR1 is KGHSH and CDR2 is LQKENI. V was shortened by 6 bases and J by 4 bases, with 9 bases between the two germline ends. This CDR3 reads CASSFGVTEAFF. Here the CDR3 DNA reads TGTGCCAGCTCCTTCGGGGTCACTGAAGCTTTCTTT. The whole variable domain, filled in from reference TRBV18 and TRBJ1-1, reads NAGVMQNPRHLVRRRGQEARLRCSPMKGHSHVYWYRQLPEEGLKFMVYLQKENIIDESGMPKERFSAEFPKEGPSILRIQQVVRGDSAAYFCASSFGVTEAFFGQGTRLTVV.